The 9 T cell receptor beta chains below come from one sample, sequenced in a study of early stage breast cancer tumors. The data were produced by immunoSEQ multiplex PCR, yet TCRdb's version contains in-frame clones alone and is incomplete. Of 20,000 to 30,000 clones detected, about two thirds appear once; the ten largest clones hold less than 10%. Sequencing was performed on breast tumor tissue. The receptors were gathered from a person aged 55 to 69 with breast cancer.

V gene TRBV13 combines with J gene TRBJ2-2; 14 positions agree with TRBD2. The CDR3 has 19 amino acids. V lost 5 bases and J lost 1; bases outside the gene matches: 9. CDR1 and CDR2 (germline): PRHDT, FYEKMQ (reference sequence). CDR3 coding DNA: TGTGCCAGCAGCGAACTGGGACTAGCGGGAGCGGGGAACACCGGGGAGCTGTTTTTT. As protein: CASSELGLAGAGNTGELFF.

Only a few counts were recorded for this clone. This chain links TRBV6-5 with TRBJ1-5; D is perhaps TRBD1 (5 bases). CDR1 MNHEY and CDR2 SVGAGI come from the germline V gene. CDR3 length: 14 amino acids. Trimming pared 0 bases from V and 2 bases from J, leaving 5 bases between. Written as DNA, the CDR3 is TGTGCCAGCAGTTACTCGGGGCGCAATCAGCCCCAGCATTTT. This sequence encodes CASSYSGRNQPQHF.

The V and J genes are TRBV6-4 and TRBJ2-1; 8 bases line up with TRBD2. CDR3 length equals 14 residues. The germline V gene encodes CDR1 MRHNA and CDR2 SNTAGT. With V trimmed by 1 base and J by 10 bases, 6 bases remained unmatched. CDR3 coding DNA: TGTGCCAGCAGTGACTTCGGACTAGCCAGGGAGCAGTTCTTC. It encodes CASSDFGLAREQFF.

This chain uses TRBV5-6 with TRBJ2-7; D is possibly TRBD2 (7 bases). Per germline, CDR1 SGHDT and CDR2 YYEEEE. The CDR3 extends over 14 amino acids. V lost 4 bases, J lost 9 bases, and 20 bases lay in between. CDR3 sequence: CASSTLGGGLAQYF. DNA for the CDR3: TGTGCCAGCAGCACCCTAGGGGGGGGTTTAGCGCAGTACTTC.

The CDR3 DNA sequence: TGTGCCAGCTCACCACAGGGACTCGAGCAGTACTTC. Translated, it gives CASSPQGLEQYF. The chain joins TRBV18 to TRBJ2-7; D perhaps matches TRBD2 (6 bases). The V gene's germline CDR1 is KGHSH and CDR2 LQKENI. CDR3 length equals 12 residues. V was clipped by 1 base and J by 6 bases, with 7 bases between them.

This clone was found once. This sequence joins TRBV11-2 and TRBJ1-2; TRBD1 agrees at 9 bases. The germline CDR1 and CDR2 sequences are SGHAT and FQNNGV. The CDR3 extends over 16 amino acids. The ends lost 5 bases at V and 5 bases at J; junction bases unmatched: 12. CDR3 region: CASSTTHQGQGYGYTF. Here the CDR3 DNA reads TGTGCCAGCAGCACCACCCACCAGGGACAGGGATATGGCTACACCTTC.

The sample holds a few counts of this clone. The rearrangement uses TRBV5-6 and TRBJ2-5; 7 bases map to TRBD1. Trimming took 3 bases from V and 4 from J; bases not matched to a gene: 6. The CDR3 is 14 amino acids. Germline lookup yields CDR1 SGHDT and CDR2 YYEEEE. The CDR3 protein is CASSSMTGRETQYF. CDR3 bases: TGTGCCAGCAGCTCAATGACAGGGAGAGAGACCCAGTACTTC.

The chain employs TRBV2 and TRBJ2-1; TRBD2 is a possible D gene (5 bases). This CDR3 is 17 amino acids long. Germline lookup yields CDR1 SNHLY and CDR2 FYNNEI. V lost 5 bases to trimming and J lost 4 bases, with 21 bases between them. CDR3 coding DNA: TGTGCCAGCAGTTTGGGCCTCCGAGCGGAGCTATACAATGAGCAGTTCTTC. Its protein is CASSLGLRAELYNEQFF.

This clone has a single count. The J gene is TRBJ2-1, the V gene TRBV4-2, with a possible D match to TRBD2 (5 bases). The CDR3 runs to 18 residues. With 6 bases removed from V and 0 bases from J, the gap between germline ends came to 21 bases. Germline V gives CDR1 LGHNA, CDR2 YNFKEQ. DNA for the CDR3: TGTGCCAGCAGTCCAAGATTATTCCCGGGGAGCTCCTACAATGAGCAGTTCTTC. Amino acid sequence: CASSPRLFPGSSYNEQFF.